This T cell receptor (beta chain) appears in the sequencing data of a study of Graves' ophthalmopathy and Graves' hyperthyroidism. Background on the study: The authors defined stable hyperthyroidism as no ophthalmopathy within 18 months of follow-up.

Study-wide points: The model achieved 70.59% sensitivity and less than 85% specificity for ophthalmopathy progression. From stable hyperthyroidism, ophthalmopathy was separated by a 13-signature model with about 88% sensitivity and 75% to 82% specificity.

TCR beta CDR3 regions were amplified from RNA transcripts. Amplification began with first-round RT-PCR using HTBI primers, then second-round multiplex PCR was performed. TCRdb re-analysed the multiplex PCR reads in MiXCR, keeping a single row per CDR3 protein. The sample has 900,000 to 1,200,000 distinct CDR3 sequences; about 36% are singletons. Diagnoses were established from clinical symptoms, serum thyroxine, TRAb, thyroid ultrasound and orbital computed tomography. Notes on this clonotype: Its antigen is unidentified.

CDR3 size: 13 residues. Per the germline V gene, CDR1 is SNHLY and CDR2 is FYNNEI. V lost 0 bases, J lost 1 base, and 3 bases lay in between. V is TRBV2 and J is TRBJ1-1; D not resolved. This TCR came from an adult man with Graves' hyperthyroidism. The material sequenced was peripheral blood or thyroid tissue (not recorded which). This chain's CDR3 is CASSEARNTEAFF. CDR3 bases: TGTGCCAGCAGTGAAGCAAGGAACACTGAAGCTTTCTTT.